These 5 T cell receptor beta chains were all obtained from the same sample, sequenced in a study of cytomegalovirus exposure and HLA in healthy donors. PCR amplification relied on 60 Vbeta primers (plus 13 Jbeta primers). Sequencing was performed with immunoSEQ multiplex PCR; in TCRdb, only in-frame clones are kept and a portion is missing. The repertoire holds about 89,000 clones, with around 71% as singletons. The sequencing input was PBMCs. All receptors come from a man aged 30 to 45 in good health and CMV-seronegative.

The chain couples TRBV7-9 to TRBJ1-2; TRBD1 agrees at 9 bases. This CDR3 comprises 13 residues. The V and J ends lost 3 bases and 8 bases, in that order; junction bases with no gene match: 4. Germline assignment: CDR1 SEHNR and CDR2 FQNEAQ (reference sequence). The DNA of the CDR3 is TGTGCCAGCAGCTTCGGGACAGGGCTCGGCTACACCTTC. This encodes CASSFGTGLGYTF.

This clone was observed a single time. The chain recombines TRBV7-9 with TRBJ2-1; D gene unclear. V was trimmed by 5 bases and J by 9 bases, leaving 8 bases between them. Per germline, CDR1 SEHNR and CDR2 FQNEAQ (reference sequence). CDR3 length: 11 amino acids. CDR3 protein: CASSPPGEQFF. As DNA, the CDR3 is TGTGCCAGCAGCCCCCCGGGTGAGCAGTTCTTC.

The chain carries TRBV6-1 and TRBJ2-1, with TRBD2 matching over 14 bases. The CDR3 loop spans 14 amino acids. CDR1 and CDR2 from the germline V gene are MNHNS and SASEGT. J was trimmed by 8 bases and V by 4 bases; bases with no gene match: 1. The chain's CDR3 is CASSATSGRDEQFF. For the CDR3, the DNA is TGTGCCAGCAGTGCGACTAGCGGGAGGGATGAGCAGTTCTTC.

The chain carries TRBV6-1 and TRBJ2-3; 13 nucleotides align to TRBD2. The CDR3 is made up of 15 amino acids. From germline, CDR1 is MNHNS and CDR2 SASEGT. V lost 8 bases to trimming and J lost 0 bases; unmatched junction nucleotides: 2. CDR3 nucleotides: TGTGCCAGCGGACTAGCGGGAGATAGCACAGATACGCAGTATTTT. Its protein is CASGLAGDSTDTQYF.

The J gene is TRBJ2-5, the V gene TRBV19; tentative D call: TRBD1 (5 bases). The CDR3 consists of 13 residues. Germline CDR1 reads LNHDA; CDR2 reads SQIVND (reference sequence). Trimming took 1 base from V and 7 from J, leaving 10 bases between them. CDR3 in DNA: TGTGCCAGTAGTATAGGGGGCAGTGTGACCCAGTACTTC. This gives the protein CASSIGGSVTQYF.